These T cell receptor beta chains were read from a single sample in a study of blood T cell repertoires in COVID-19. The repertoire was sequenced with immunoSEQ multiplex PCR; TCRdb's copy has only in-frame clones and lacks some. This table holds about 300,000 clones, approximately 88% found once. Sequences were obtained from peripheral blood. All receptors derive from a woman under 40 who had recovered from COVID-19. The CDR3 runs from the conserved cysteine through the conserved F or W.

TRBJ2-2,TRBV29-1,CSVGTGTTGELFF
TRBJ2-7,TRBV11-3,CASSSSPGHEQYF
TRBJ2-3,TRBV11-3,CASSLGGPTDTQYF
TRBJ2-7,TRBV19,CASSRGTAPAYEQYF
TRBJ2-3,TRBV3-1/TRBV3-2,CASSQDMRGGRADTQYF
TRBJ2-1,TRBV28,CASSIGIRRGDEQFF
TRBJ1-5,TRBV29-1,CSVGDRAGQPQHF
TRBJ1-1,TRBV6-5,CASSLAPTVNTEAFF
TRBJ1-4,TRBV7-9,CASSTSGGQQNEKLFF
TRBJ2-1,TRBV5-1,CASSLAPGGISYNEQFF
TRBJ1-5,TRBV28,CASSPYPGLRNQPQHF
TRBJ1-1,TRBV25-1,CASSFLGASSEAFF
TRBJ1-2,TRBV2,CAITSADYYGYTF
TRBJ2-7,TRBV15,CATSRDLDRGYEQYF
TRBJ2-3,TRBV7-3,CASSFPGDTDTQYF
TRBJ2-7,TRBV4-1,CASSRRGQGTYEQYF
TRBJ2-1,TRBV27,CASSSPPRGRGYNEQFF
TRBJ2-7,TRBV9,CASSVDPGTGDYEQYF
TRBJ1-1,TRBV7-3,CASSLRGNTEAFF
TRBJ2-3,TRBV5-1,CASRAEGTDTQYF
TRBJ2-7,TRBV28,CASSNGQGISYEQYF
TRBJ2-1,TRBV10-3,CAISDQDRGTYNEQFF
TRBJ2-1,TRBV29-1,CSVEGQTSSYNEQFF
TRBJ2-1,TRBV5-1,CASSSGTSGGFEQFF
TRBJ1-6,TRBV3-1/TRBV3-2,CASSQLTGWDSPLHF
TRBJ1-5,TRBV7-9,CASSFTNPDQPQHF
TRBJ2-7,TRBV3-1/TRBV3-2,CASSQDHRDAHEQYF
TRBJ1-6,TRBV29-1,CSVESARAGSPLHF
TRBJ2-7,TRBV6-6,CASSSRHGMSYEQYF
TRBJ2-5,TRBV7-2,CASLGGGTETQYF
TRBJ1-2,TRBV11-2,CASSWDRGYGYTF
TRBJ1-2,TRBV7-3,CASSLTGDRPGVGYTF